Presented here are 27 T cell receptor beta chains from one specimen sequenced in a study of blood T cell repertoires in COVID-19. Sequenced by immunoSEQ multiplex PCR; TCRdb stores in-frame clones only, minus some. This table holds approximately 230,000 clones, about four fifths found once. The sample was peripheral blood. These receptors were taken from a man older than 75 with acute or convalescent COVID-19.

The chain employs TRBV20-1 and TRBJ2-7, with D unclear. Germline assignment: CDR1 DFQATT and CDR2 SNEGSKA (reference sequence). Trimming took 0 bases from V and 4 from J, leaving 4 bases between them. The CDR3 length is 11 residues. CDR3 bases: TGCAGTGCTAGAGACCAATACGAGCAGTACTTC. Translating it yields CSARDQYEQYF.

The CDR3 loop reads CASSHKRGSGTNQPQHF. The CDR3 DNA is TGTGCCAGCAGCCATAAAAGGGGGTCCGGTACCAATCAGCCCCAGCATTTT. The chain recombines TRBV3-1 (or the pseudogene TRBV3-2) with TRBJ1-5, with D possibly matching TRBD1 (6 bases). The CDR3 is 17 amino acids. The germline gives CDR1 LGHDT, CDR2 YNNKEL (reference sequence). The germline V and J ends were trimmed by 3 bases and 3 bases, with 18 bases remaining between them.

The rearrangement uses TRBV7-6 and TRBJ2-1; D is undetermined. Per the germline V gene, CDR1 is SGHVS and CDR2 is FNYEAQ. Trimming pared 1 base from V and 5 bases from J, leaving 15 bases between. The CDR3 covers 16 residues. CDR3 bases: TGTGCCAGCAGCTTAGGTGCGGCCCGAGGCAACAATGAGCAGTTCTTC. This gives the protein CASSLGAARGNNEQFF.

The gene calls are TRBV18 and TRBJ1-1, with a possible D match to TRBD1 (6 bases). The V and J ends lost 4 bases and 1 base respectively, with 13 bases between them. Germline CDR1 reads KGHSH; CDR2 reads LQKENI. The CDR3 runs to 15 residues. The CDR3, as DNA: TGTGCCAGCTCACTTATGGGGGCGGGGAACACTGAAGCTTTCTTT. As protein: CASSLMGAGNTEAFF.

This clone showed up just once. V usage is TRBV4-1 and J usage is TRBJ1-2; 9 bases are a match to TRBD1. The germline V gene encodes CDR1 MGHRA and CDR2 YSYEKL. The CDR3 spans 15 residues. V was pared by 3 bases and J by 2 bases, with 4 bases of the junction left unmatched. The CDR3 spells CASSQGTGTNYGYTF. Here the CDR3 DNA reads TGCGCCAGCAGCCAGGGGACAGGGACGAACTATGGCTACACCTTC.

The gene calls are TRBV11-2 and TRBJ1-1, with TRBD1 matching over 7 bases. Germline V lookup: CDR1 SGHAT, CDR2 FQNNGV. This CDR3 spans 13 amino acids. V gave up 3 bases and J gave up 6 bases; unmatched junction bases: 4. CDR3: CASSLRDRAEAFF. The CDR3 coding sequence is TGTGCCAGCAGCTTGAGAGACAGGGCTGAAGCTTTCTTT.

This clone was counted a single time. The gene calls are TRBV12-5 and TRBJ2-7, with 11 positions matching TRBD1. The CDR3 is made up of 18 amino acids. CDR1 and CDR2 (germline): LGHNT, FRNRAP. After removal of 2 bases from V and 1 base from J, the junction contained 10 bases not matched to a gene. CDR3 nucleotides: TGTGCTAGTGGTTTGTCAACCGGGACAGGGGGGCCTTCCTACGAGCAGTACTTC. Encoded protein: CASGLSTGTGGPSYEQYF.

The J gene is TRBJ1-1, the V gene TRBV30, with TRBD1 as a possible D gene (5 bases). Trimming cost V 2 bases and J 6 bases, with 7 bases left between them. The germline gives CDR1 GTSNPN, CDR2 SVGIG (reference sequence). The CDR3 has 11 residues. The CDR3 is CAWSKGPEAFF. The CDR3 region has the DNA TGTGCCTGGAGTAAGGGGCCTGAAGCTTTCTTT.

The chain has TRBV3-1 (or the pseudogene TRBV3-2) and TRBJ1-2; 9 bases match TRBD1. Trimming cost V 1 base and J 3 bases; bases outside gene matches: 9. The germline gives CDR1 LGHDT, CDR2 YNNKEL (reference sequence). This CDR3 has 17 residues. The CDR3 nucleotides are TGTGCCAGCAGCCAAGTTCCGGGACAGGGACTAGACTATGGCTACACCTTC. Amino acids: CASSQVPGQGLDYGYTF.

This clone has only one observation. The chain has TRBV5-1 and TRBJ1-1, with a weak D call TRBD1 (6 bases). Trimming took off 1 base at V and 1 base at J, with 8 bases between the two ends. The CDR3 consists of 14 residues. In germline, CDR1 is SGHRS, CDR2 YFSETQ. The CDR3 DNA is TGCGCCAGCAGCTTGCAGACAGGGAACACTGAAGCTTTCTTT. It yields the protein CASSLQTGNTEAFF.

CDR3 bases: TGTGCCAGCAGCTTGGCCGGGACTACCCGATACGAGCAGTACTTC. This encodes CASSLAGTTRYEQYF. V is TRBV5-4 and J is TRBJ2-7, with 7 bases aligning to TRBD2. Trimming cost V 0 bases and J 4 bases; bases outside gene matches: 7. CDR3 size: 15 residues. Germline CDR1 reads SGHNT; CDR2 reads YYREEE (reference sequence).

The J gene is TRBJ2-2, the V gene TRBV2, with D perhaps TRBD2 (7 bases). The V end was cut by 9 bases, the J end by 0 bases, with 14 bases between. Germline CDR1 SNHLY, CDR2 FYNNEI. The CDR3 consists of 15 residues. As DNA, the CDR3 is TGTGCCAGTCAAGCGGGACAACCGAACACCGGGGAGCTGTTTTTT. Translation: CASQAGQPNTGELFF.

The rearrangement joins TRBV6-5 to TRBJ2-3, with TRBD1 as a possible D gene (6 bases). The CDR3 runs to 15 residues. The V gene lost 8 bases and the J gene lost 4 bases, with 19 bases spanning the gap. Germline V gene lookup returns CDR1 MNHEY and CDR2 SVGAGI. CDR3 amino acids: CASQQITGSPDTQYF. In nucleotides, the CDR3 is TGTGCCAGCCAACAAATAACAGGGAGCCCAGATACGCAGTATTTT.

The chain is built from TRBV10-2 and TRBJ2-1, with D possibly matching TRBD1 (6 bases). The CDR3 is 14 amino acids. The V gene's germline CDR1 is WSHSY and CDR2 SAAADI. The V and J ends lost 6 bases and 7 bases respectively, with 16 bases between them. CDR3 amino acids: CASRAVGRGNEQFF. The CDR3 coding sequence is TGCGCCAGCAGAGCCGTAGGTAGGGGGAATGAGCAGTTCTTC.

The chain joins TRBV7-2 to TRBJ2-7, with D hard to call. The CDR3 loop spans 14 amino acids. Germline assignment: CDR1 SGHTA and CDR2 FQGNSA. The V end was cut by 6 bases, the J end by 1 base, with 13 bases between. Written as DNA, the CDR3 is TGTGCCAGCAGTCGCGATACAGTATCCTACGAGCAGTACTTC. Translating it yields CASSRDTVSYEQYF.

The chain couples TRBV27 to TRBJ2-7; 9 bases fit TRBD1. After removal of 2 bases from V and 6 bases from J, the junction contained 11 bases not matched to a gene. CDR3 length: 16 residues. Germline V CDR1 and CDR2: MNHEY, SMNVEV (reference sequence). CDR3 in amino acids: CASSLTGQGRLSEQYF. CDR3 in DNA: TGTGCCAGCAGTTTAACGGGACAGGGTAGGTTGAGCGAGCAGTACTTC.

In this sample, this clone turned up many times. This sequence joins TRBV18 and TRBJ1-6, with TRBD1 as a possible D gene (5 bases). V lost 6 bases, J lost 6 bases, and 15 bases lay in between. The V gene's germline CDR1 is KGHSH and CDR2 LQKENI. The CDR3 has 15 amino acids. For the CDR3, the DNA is TGTGCCAGCTCCTCCGACAGCCTCCCTAATTCACCCCTCCACTTT. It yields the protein CASSSDSLPNSPLHF.

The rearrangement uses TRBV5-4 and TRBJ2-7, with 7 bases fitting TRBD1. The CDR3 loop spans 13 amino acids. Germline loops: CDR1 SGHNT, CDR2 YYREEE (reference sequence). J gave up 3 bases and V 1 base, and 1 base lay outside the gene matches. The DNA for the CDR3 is TGTGCCAGCAGCTTGACAGGGGACTACGAGCAGTACTTC. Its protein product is CASSLTGDYEQYF. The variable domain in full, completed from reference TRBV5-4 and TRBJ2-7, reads ETGVTQSPTHLIKTRGQQVTLRCSSQSGHNTVSWYQQALGQGPQFIFQYYREEENGRGNFPPRFSGLQFPNYSSELNVNALELDDSALYLCASSLTGDYEQYFGPGTRLTVT.

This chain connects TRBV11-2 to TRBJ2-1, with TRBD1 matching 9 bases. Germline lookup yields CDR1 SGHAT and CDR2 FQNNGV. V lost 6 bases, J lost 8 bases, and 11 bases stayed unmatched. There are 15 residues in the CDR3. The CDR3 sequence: CASRKPGQGSDEQFF. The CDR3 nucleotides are TGTGCCAGCAGGAAACCGGGACAGGGAAGTGATGAGCAGTTCTTC.

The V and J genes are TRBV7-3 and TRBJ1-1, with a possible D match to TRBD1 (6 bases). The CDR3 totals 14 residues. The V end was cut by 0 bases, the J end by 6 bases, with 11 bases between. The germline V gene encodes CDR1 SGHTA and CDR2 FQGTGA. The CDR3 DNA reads TGTGCCAGCAGCTTAACCGCAGGGGTGGCTGAAGCTTTCTTT. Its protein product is CASSLTAGVAEAFF.

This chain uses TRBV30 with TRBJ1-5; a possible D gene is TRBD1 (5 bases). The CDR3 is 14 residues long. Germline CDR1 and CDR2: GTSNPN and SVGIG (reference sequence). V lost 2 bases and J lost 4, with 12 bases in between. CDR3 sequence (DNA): TGTGCCTGGAGTCCCCCCCCAGGGAATCAGCCCCAGCATTTT. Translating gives CAWSPPPGNQPQHF. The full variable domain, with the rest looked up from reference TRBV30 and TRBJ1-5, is SQTIHQWPATLVQPVGSPLSLECTVEGTSNPNLYWYRQAAGRGLQLLFYSVGIGQISSEVPQNLSASRPQDRQFILSSKKLLLSDSGFYLCAWSPPPGNQPQHFGDGTRLSIL.

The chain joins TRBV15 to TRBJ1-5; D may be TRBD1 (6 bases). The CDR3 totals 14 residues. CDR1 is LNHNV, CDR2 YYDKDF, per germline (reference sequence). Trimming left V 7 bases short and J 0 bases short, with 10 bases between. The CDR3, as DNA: TGTGCCACCAAGAGGACAGATAGCAATCAGCCCCAGCATTTT. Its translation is CATKRTDSNQPQHF.

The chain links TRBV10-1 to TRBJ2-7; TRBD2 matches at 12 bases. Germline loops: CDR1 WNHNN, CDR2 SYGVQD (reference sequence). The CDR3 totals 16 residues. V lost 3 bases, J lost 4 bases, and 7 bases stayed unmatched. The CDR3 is CASSDPSGRASYEQYF. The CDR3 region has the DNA TGCGCCAGCAGTGACCCTAGCGGGAGGGCCTCTTACGAGCAGTACTTC.

This CDR3 is CASSLTSEAFF. The CDR3, as DNA: TGTGCCAGTAGTCTGACATCTGAAGCTTTCTTT. The chain is built from TRBV19 and TRBJ1-1; D not certain. Trimming took off 5 bases at V and 6 bases at J, with 7 bases between the two ends. The CDR3 loop spans 11 amino acids. The germline V gene encodes CDR1 LNHDA and CDR2 SQIVND (reference sequence).

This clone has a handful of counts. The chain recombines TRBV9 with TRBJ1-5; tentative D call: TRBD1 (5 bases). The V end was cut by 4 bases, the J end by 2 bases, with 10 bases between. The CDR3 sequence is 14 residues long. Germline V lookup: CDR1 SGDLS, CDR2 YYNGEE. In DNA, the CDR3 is TGTGCCAGCAGCTTAGACAGCCGCAATCAGCCCCAGCATTTT. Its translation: CASSLDSRNQPQHF.

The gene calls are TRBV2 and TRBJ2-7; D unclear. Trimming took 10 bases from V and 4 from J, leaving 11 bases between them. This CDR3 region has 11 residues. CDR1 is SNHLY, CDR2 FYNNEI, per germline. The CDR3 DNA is TGTGCCACATCCCTAGGATACGAGCAGTACTTC. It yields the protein CATSLGYEQYF.

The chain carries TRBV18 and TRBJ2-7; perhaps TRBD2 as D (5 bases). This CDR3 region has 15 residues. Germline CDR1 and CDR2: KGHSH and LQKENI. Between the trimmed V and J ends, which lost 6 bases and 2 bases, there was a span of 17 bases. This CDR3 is CASSLRRGSAYEQYF. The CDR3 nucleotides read TGTGCCAGCTCCCTCAGGAGAGGGTCAGCCTACGAGCAGTACTTC.